This T cell receptor (beta chain) appears in the sequencing data of a study of cytomegalovirus exposure and HLA in healthy donors. General study results and limits: According to an earlier analysis, most TCR beta V segments yielded productive rearrangements about 87% or about 30% of the time.

This clone was seen a handful of times. The antigen is undetermined. Germline values: CDR1 MNHEY, CDR2 SMNVEV (reference sequence). CDR3 length: 15 residues. Trimming pared 6 bases from V and 2 bases from J, leaving 14 bases between. Healthy bone marrow donors made up the cohort. PCR used 60 Vbeta primers and 13 Jbeta primers. The data were produced by immunoSEQ multiplex PCR, yet TCRdb's version contains in-frame clones alone and is incomplete. The sample carries around 93,000 clones, approximately 85% recorded once. This clonotype was sampled from a man aged 25-45 years in good health and CMV-seropositive. The chain is built from TRBV27 and TRBJ1-5; possible D gene TRBD1, 6 bases. The specimen was PBMCs. This chain's CDR3 is CASRAGARGNQPQHF. CDR3 bases: TGTGCCAGCAGGGCGGGGGCGCGAGGCAATCAGCCCCAGCATTTT.